This entry is about one T cell receptor (beta chain). Antigen specificity is unknown. One base away lies a much larger clone, so this may be a sequencing read error. Per the germline V gene, CDR1 is SGHAT and CDR2 is FQDESV (reference sequence). The CDR3 has 15 residues. The data derive from a study of T-cell reconstitution after alpha-beta-depleted transplantation in children. TCRbeta library construction was performed incorporating unique molecular identifiers. TCRdb recomputed calls from the PCR reads with MiXCR, one row per CDR3 protein. The data show some 310,000 distinct CDR3 sequences, with approximately 20% seen just once and about a tenth held by the top ten. Study-wide results and limits: Some patients' high day-60 TCRbeta diversity was attributed to recipient cells surviving conditioning. At the one-year point after transplant, T-cell counts and TCRbeta diversity were found to come mostly from T cells that had been newly produced. At around two months after transplant, the alpha-beta T cells were reportedly derived from several hundred expanded clones that came from non-depleted graft cells.

The sequencing used PBMCs, mostly from graft donor cells, collected 180 days after TCRalphabeta/CD19-depleted stem cell transplant. V gene TRBV11-1 combines with J gene TRBJ2-1, with a possible D match to TRBD1 (7 bases). The TCR sequence derives from a male patient under 18 who had a stem cell transplant for acute lymphoblastic leukemia, so the T cells may come from the graft donor. The CDR3 loop is CASSFSRGEINERFF. The CDR3 DNA follows: TGTGCCAGCAGCTTTTCCAGGGGGGAAATCAACGAGCGGTTCTTC.